A selection of T cell receptor beta chains follows, all from one sample in a study of OX40 agonist ivuxolimab in advanced cancers. Method: immunoSEQ multiplex PCR; TCRdb's copy keeps in-frame clones and lacks some. The table has nearly 70,000 clones, around 86% seen once. The sequencing here drew on CD4+ or CD8+ T cells sorted from blood, taken in a trial of the OX40 agonist ivuxolimab. The origin of the receptors is an adult with an advanced solid tumor such as melanoma, head and neck, liver or kidney cancer. The CDR3 runs from the conserved cysteine through the conserved F or W. Not all rows give a size; the values are once, few, many and, for expanded clones, a class.

size: NA
V: TRBV18
J: TRBJ2-1
length: 14
CDR3: CASSPRRNYNEQFF

size: NA
V: TRBV5-1
J: TRBJ1-4
length: 14
CDR3: CASSQGATNEKLFF

size: NA
V: TRBV19
J: TRBJ1-6
length: 13
CDR3: CASSVTGNSPLHF

size: NA
V: TRBV12-5
J: TRBJ1-1
length: 13
CDR3: CASGPTGNTEAFF

size: NA
V: TRBV6-1
J: TRBJ1-2
length: 13
CDR3: CASSSGTGDGYTF

size: NA
V: TRBV18
J: TRBJ1-4
length: 16
CDR3: CASSPPTATTNEKLFF

size: NA
V: TRBV6-5
J: TRBJ1-1
length: 15
CDR3: CASSTGRGGVTEAFF

size: NA
V: TRBV5-4
J: TRBJ1-1
length: 13
CDR3: CASRRGWNTEAFF

size: NA
V: TRBV5-1
J: NA
length: 14
CDR3: CASSLSVPLYEQYF

size: NA
V: TRBV6-6
J: NA
length: 13
CDR3: CASSWRTMGEQYF

size: NA
V: TRBV7-2
J: TRBJ2-3
length: 13
CDR3: CASSLRGSDTQYF

size: NA
V: TRBV9
J: TRBJ2-1
length: 15
CDR3: CASSVDRGTYNEQFF

size: NA
V: TRBV9
J: TRBJ2-3
length: 16
CDR3: CASSVDQGGNTDTQYF

size: NA
V: TRBV7-2
J: TRBJ1-1
length: 14
CDR3: CASSLGHRNTEAFF

size: NA
V: TRBV2
J: TRBJ2-2
length: 12
CDR3: CASFWGPGELFF

size: NA
V: TRBV9
J: TRBJ2-7
length: 18
CDR3: CASSIGDGGWDLTYEQYF

size: NA
V: TRBV6-4
J: TRBJ2-1
length: 15
CDR3: CASSDELGGPNEQFF

size: NA
V: TRBV5-6
J: TRBJ2-6
length: 16
CDR3: CASSFERNSGANVLTF

size: NA
V: TRBV6-1
J: TRBJ2-3
length: 13
CDR3: CAITEVLTDTQYF

size: few
V: TRBV7-2
J: TRBJ1-6
length: 13
CDR3: CASSSFYNSPLHF

size: NA
V: TRBV5-4
J: TRBJ2-6
length: 16
CDR3: CASSRGWDSGANVLTF

size: NA
V: TRBV18
J: TRBJ1-2
length: 17
CDR3: CASSPPVGTGGWNGYTF

size: once
V: TRBV14
J: TRBJ1-1
length: 12
CDR3: CASSFPGREAFF

size: once
V: TRBV18
J: TRBJ2-7
length: 15
CDR3: CASSPDGTAYVKQYF

size: NA
V: TRBV18
J: TRBJ2-7
length: 14
CDR3: CASSRAANPYEQYF

size: NA
V: TRBV5-1
J: TRBJ1-3
length: 17
CDR3: CASSLAGVHLSGNTIYF

size: NA
V: TRBV27
J: TRBJ2-5
length: 15
CDR3: CASSLRGVTRETQYF

size: NA
V: TRBV6-5
J: TRBJ1-1
length: 15
CDR3: CASSYLRQGRPEAFF

size: NA
V: TRBV28
J: TRBJ1-1
length: 13
CDR3: CASSLDPKREAFF

size: NA
V: TRBV5-4
J: TRBJ1-3
length: 13
CDR3: CASSPSPGNTIYF

size: NA
V: TRBV18
J: TRBJ1-3
length: 16
CDR3: CASSPPSLGRGNTIYF

size: NA
V: TRBV7-7
J: TRBJ2-1
length: 16
CDR3: CASSLAPGQGIYEQFF

size: NA
V: TRBV6-1
J: TRBJ1-6
length: 15
CDR3: CASSEVVIYNSPLHF

size: NA
V: TRBV27
J: TRBJ2-5
length: 15
CDR3: CASSPPSGQGETQYF

size: NA
V: TRBV7-2
J: TRBJ1-1
length: 14
CDR3: CASSLGERGTEAFF

size: NA
V: TRBV11-2
J: TRBJ2-7
length: 14
CDR3: CASSGGVLKGEQYF

size: NA
V: TRBV18
J: TRBJ1-1
length: 13
CDR3: CASSPQGTGEAFF

size: NA
V: TRBV5-1
J: TRBJ1-1
length: 16
CDR3: CASSLVGASGNTEAFF

size: once
V: TRBV11-2
J: TRBJ1-1
length: 17
CDR3: CASSGRYVIIGDTEAFF

size: NA
V: TRBV9
J: TRBJ2-5
length: 14
CDR3: CASSVGDYEETQYF